The table lists the clone carrying this T cell receptor (beta chain) with many counts. This sample stems from a study of T cells after yellow fever vaccination. Study-level results: When the response was secondary, it was weaker but reached its peak faster, day 5 versus 15. Just a small share of clonotypes turned up in the CD4 compartment as well as the CD8 compartment. Practically every clonotype that responded to the vaccine could not be detected in sorted memory subsets on day 0.

CDR3 length: 18 residues. Germline V gives CDR1 SGHKS, CDR2 YYEKEE (reference sequence). V dropped 4 bases and J dropped 1 base, with 20 bases sitting between them. By 5'RACE template switching, TCR cDNA was produced, with a universal primer site and UMIs added in the process. TCRdb called the 5' RACE reads again in MiXCR, with one record for every CDR3 protein. The data show roughly 32,000 distinct CDR3 sequences, roughly 10% seen once. This chain joins TRBV5-5 and TRBJ2-2; TRBD1 is a possible D gene (6 bases). The sequence was collected from a man aged 18 to 29 who received the YFV17D yellow fever vaccine. Sequenced material: PBMCs, either bulk or a sorted T-cell subset (CD4+, CD8+, memory, or dextramer-sorted; not recorded which), taken less than 16 days after the first yellow fever vaccination. The CDR3: CASSRTPGTHMNTGELFF. In DNA form, the CDR3 reads TGTGCCAGCAGCCGAACCCCCGGGACACACATGAACACCGGGGAGCTGTTTTTT.